This TCR beta chain originates from a study of blood T cell repertoires in COVID-19 (TCRdb year 2020). As for the study more broadly: Samples from collaborators originated in the United States, Italy and Spain and spanned both the acute and convalescent phases of COVID-19. The material from the prospective study consisted of cDNA or gDNA derived from T cells, B-cell-depleted T cells, or PBMCs. Subjects who had been exposed to COVID-19, were actively infected with it, or had recovered from it provided the deeply sampled blood TCRbeta repertoires that made up the dataset. The repertoires were released in a freely available public database intended as a resource for research on the immune response to SARS-CoV-2. Samples were obtained from the ongoing ImmuneRACE study (first 160 participants) and from some 1,200 subjects provided by 6 global collaborators. The sample metadata nearly always contained a de-identified subject ID, COVID-19 status, age in years and sex. Where available, HLA class I and class II types were obtained from metadata supplied by the sample provider rather than from assay-based typing. General conclusions and limits of the study: Clinical and demographic metadata were provided uncurated, with the amount varying by source and participant.

TCRbeta CDR3 regions were amplified from genomic DNA by means of the immunoSEQ Assay, a bias-controlled multiplex PCR. As for the authors' bioinformatics: The number of nucleated cells in each sample was estimated by amplification of reference gene primers within the assay. To quantify the absolute abundance of each unique TCRbeta CDR3 rearrangement, sequence reads were collapsed and filtered. For each sample, productive Simpson clonality was calculated as the square root of Simpson's diversity index over productive rearrangements. Not all clones reach the TCRdb copy of this immuneACCESS table, which keeps in-frame sequences only. Checked studies attribute under half of the gap to unresolved V genes and leave the rest unexplained. The V and J calls and clone size come from that table; D and trimming were worked out from the DNA. The table for this sample lists over 130,000 clones; roughly 80% of them were counted only once. The leading ten clones occupy roughly 1.7% of the sample.

A remark on this clone: Its antigen is unknown. No base quality values were provided; no much bigger clone lies one nucleotide off.

CDR1 and CDR2 were assigned from the germline V gene as SGHRS and YFSETQ. CDR3 length: 13 amino acids, cysteine to phenylalanine. Of all the DNA, just the CDR3 is kept, 39 bases in frame from base 1. Trimming removed 4 bases from V and 5 bases from J, leaving 12 bases between the germline ends. Participants in the prospective study were aged 18 to 89 years, lived in approximately 26 United States geographic areas, and enrolled through a virtual design. To assign participants to cohorts, the prospective study relied on clinical history that participants themselves reported in a screening survey and a study questionnaire. Exposed participants had been in contact with someone with a PCR-confirmed or clinician-diagnosed COVID-19 case within 2 weeks of study entry. In the prospective study, mobile phlebotomists collected whole blood, serum and a nasopharyngeal or oropharyngeal swab from each participant. Prospective study participants could optionally give additional blood draws and questionnaires over a roughly two-month period. Before DNA extraction, blood samples from the prospective study were shipped at room temperature or frozen.

The sequence links TRBV5-1 to TRBJ2-5, with the D gene uncertain. Material: PBMCs or T cells enriched from blood (not recorded which). This sequence was found in a woman aged 18 to 35 who had been exposed to COVID-19. The CDR3 corresponds to CASSPGAGETQYF. The DNA reads TGCGCCAGCAGCCCCGGAGCCGGGGAGACCCAGTACTTC.